This TCR beta chain was captured in a study of technical replicates of blood from several donors. Libraries were prepared by immunoSEQ multiplex PCR; TCRdb keeps only in-frame clonotypes and omits some of them. The sample includes 65,000 to 95,000 clones, 85% to 95% of them seen just once. Germline trimming cut 3 bases from V and 2 bases from J; bases unmatched to any gene: 3. From germline, CDR1 is SGHNT and CDR2 YENEEA. The CDR3 is 15 amino acids. The count of this clone is one. The genes are TRBV11-3 and TRBJ2-3; 9 bases line up with TRBD2. This clonotype was sampled from a human donor in good health. Sample: T cells isolated from PBMCs. The CDR3 here is CASSFRLAATDTQYF. The CDR3 DNA reads as TGTGCCAGCAGCTTTAGACTAGCGGCCACAGATACGCAGTATTTT. The whole variable domain, filled in from reference TRBV11-3 and TRBJ2-3, reads EAGVVQSPRYKIIEKKQPVAFWCNPISGHNTLYWYLQNLGQGPELLIRYENEEAVDDSQLPKDRFSAERLKGVDSTLKIQPAELGDSAVYLCASSFRLAATDTQYFGPGTRLTVL.